One sample yielded the 25 T cell receptor beta chains listed below, sequenced in a study of T cell responses to AZD1222 COVID-19 vaccine. TCRdb's table, derived via immunoSEQ multiplex PCR, lists solely in-frame clones and lacks some. There are about 170,000 clones in the sample; 75% to 90% occur only once, and approximately 6.9% lies in the top ten. The source material was peripheral blood, sampled on day 0 of AZD1222 vaccination. These receptors were collected from an adult in good health.

This chain joins TRBV10-2 and TRBJ1-6; TRBD1 is a possible D gene (5 bases). The CDR3 has 15 residues. Germline V gene lookup returns CDR1 WSHSY and CDR2 SAAADI. V was shortened by 2 bases and J by 7 bases, with 12 bases between the two germline ends. DNA for the CDR3: TGCGCCAGCAGTGAGCCATGGGACGGGAATTCACCCCTCCACTTT. Protein: CASSEPWDGNSPLHF.

The J gene is TRBJ1-1, the V gene TRBV29-1; D gene ambiguous. Germline lookup yields CDR1 SQVTM and CDR2 ANQGSEA. V was clipped by 7 bases and J by 1 base, with 16 bases between them. This CDR3 region has 14 residues. The CDR3 bases are TGCAGCGCCCGCCGCGGGCCAGGGAACACTGAAGCTTTCTTT. Protein sequence: CSARRGPGNTEAFF.

This clone was detected only once. The genes are TRBV7-3 and TRBJ1-6; 7 positions agree with TRBD1. CDR3 size: 14 residues. Unmatched junction bases numbered 1, after V lost 1 base and J lost 7 bases. Per the germline V gene, CDR1 is SGHTA and CDR2 is FQGTGA. CDR3 sequence: CASSLMTGNSPLHF. The CDR3 DNA reads as TGTGCCAGCAGCTTAATGACAGGGAATTCACCCCTCCACTTT.

Concerning this clone: Germline is not matched at one junction end, which may reflect a read error. The V call is TRBV27, the J call TRBJ1-2; TRBD1 matches 9 bases. The germline CDR1 and CDR2 sequences are MNHEY and SMNVEV (reference sequence). This CDR3 region has 14 residues. CDR3 amino acids: CASRYPGQGKPLHF. CDR3 DNA: TGTGCCAGCAGATACCCGGGACAGGGAAAGCCTCTCCACTTC.

The rearrangement joins TRBV19 to TRBJ1-6; 9 nucleotides agree with TRBD1. Germline V gene data show CDR1 as LNHDA and CDR2 as SQIVND (reference sequence). Trimming removed 6 bases from V and 10 bases from J; junction bases left unmatched: 7. The CDR3 length is 14 residues. CDR3 nucleotide sequence: TGTGCCAGTAGACCGACAGGGGGAAACTCACCCCTCCACTTT. Protein product: CASRPTGGNSPLHF.

The genes are TRBV29-1 and TRBJ2-5, with D tentatively TRBD2 (5 bases). V lost 2 bases, J lost 5 bases, and 18 bases lay in between. Germline CDR1 reads SQVTM; CDR2 reads ANQGSEA. The CDR3 sequence is 15 residues long. CDR3 nucleotides: TGCAGCGTTGAAACCGCTAGCCCACCACCCGAGACCCAGTACTTC. It yields the protein CSVETASPPPETQYF.

The chain employs TRBV2 and TRBJ2-1; tentatively, D is TRBD1 or TRBD2 (5 bases each). Germline V CDR1 and CDR2: SNHLY, FYNNEI. The CDR3 covers 12 residues. The V end was cut by 11 bases, the J end by 5 bases, with 13 bases between. The CDR3 sequence: CAAHRRDNEQFF. CDR3 nucleotide sequence: TGTGCCGCACACAGGCGGGACAATGAGCAGTTCTTC.

The chain links TRBV19 to TRBJ1-1; no firm D call. This CDR3 contains 14 residues. The germline V gene encodes CDR1 LNHDA and CDR2 SQIVND (reference sequence). Deletions cut 1 base from V and 5 bases from J, with 11 bases between. The CDR3 DNA reads TGTGCCAGTAGTATAGGAGGGCTGAGAACTGAAGCTTTCTTT. Encoded protein: CASSIGGLRTEAFF.

This clone was detected only a few times. V and J are TRBV19 and TRBJ1-3; D call uncertain. The CDR3 is 16 amino acids. CDR1 is LNHDA, CDR2 SQIVND, per germline (reference sequence). V was cut by 7 bases and J by 0 bases, with 16 bases left in between. The CDR3 sequence is CASTTMLDISGNTIYF. The DNA for the CDR3 is TGTGCCAGTACTACCATGTTAGACATCTCTGGAAACACCATATATTTT.

The CDR3 nucleotides read TGTGCCACGGCCAGGGGGCGCATAGACTACACCTTC. Translation: CATARGRIDYTF. The V gene is TRBV15, the J gene TRBJ1-2; TRBD1 matches 8 bases. The CDR3 has 12 residues. V was clipped by 9 bases and J by 10 bases; unmatched bases: 10. Germline V gene lookup returns CDR1 LNHNV and CDR2 YYDKDF (reference sequence). The variable domain in full, completed from reference TRBV15 and TRBJ1-2, reads DAMVIQNPRYQVTQFGKPVTLSCSQTLNHNVMYWYQQKSSQAPKLLFHYYDKDFNNEADTPDNFQSRRPNTSFCFLDIRSPGLGDTAMYLCATARGRIDYTFGSGTRLTVV.

V usage is TRBV2 and J usage is TRBJ1-5; 9 nucleotides align to TRBD1. The CDR3 covers 15 residues. The germline V gene has CDR1 SNHLY and CDR2 FYNNEI. Trimming took 6 bases from V and 6 from J; bases not matched to a gene: 9. The CDR3 nucleotides read TGTGCCAGCAGCTCAACAGGGGGCGCGGGTCAGCCCCAGCATTTT. Protein: CASSSTGGAGQPQHF.

V and J are TRBV18 and TRBJ1-2; no firm D call. Trimming removed 3 bases at V and 2 bases at J, with 10 bases between. This CDR3 has 14 residues. CDR1 is KGHSH, CDR2 LQKENI, per germline. The CDR3 bases are TGTGCCAGCTCACCTCCCTTGAGAAACTATGGCTACACCTTC. Its protein product is CASSPPLRNYGYTF.

V is TRBV6-5 and J is TRBJ1-2; tentative D call: TRBD1 (5 bases). CDR3 length equals 14 residues. Trimming shortened V by 4 bases and J by 2 bases, and 11 bases separated the two germline ends. Germline CDR1 and CDR2: MNHEY and SVGAGI. The CDR3 region is CASSLGRDNYGYTF. CDR3 coding DNA: TGTGCCAGCAGTTTGGGCAGGGACAACTATGGCTACACCTTC.

This chain connects TRBV5-1 to TRBJ2-2; the match to TRBD1 covers 10 bases. Germline assignment: CDR1 SGHRS and CDR2 YFSETQ. The CDR3 length is 15 residues. The V segment lost 1 base and the J segment 4 bases; nucleotides outside the gene matches: 1. CDR3 nucleotides: TGCGCCAGCAGCTTGCGGGACAGGGGCACCGGGGAGCTGTTTTTT. It is translated as CASSLRDRGTGELFF.

The J gene is TRBJ2-3, the V gene TRBV19; 12 nucleotides align to TRBD1. J gave up 6 bases and V 4 bases, and 8 bases lay outside the gene matches. The CDR3 consists of 16 residues. Germline lookup yields CDR1 LNHDA and CDR2 SQIVND (reference sequence). CDR3 region: CASSRGTGGRSDTQYF. CDR3 bases: TGTGCCAGTAGTAGAGGGACAGGGGGCCGGTCGGATACGCAGTATTTT.

The chain couples TRBV7-9 to TRBJ1-1, with 8 bases identical to TRBD1. CDR3 size: 17 residues. Trimming cost V 11 bases and J 0 bases; bases outside gene matches: 17. In germline, CDR1 is SEHNR, CDR2 FQNEAQ (reference sequence). CDR3 in DNA: TGTGCCTCACTCACAACTAAGGACAGGGCGATGAACACTGAAGCTTTCTTT. It codes for CASLTTKDRAMNTEAFF.

This clone appeared once. V is TRBV6-5 and J is TRBJ2-7, with D possibly TRBD2 on 6 matching bases. This CDR3 is 13 amino acids long. Trimming pared 6 bases from V and 4 bases from J, leaving 13 bases between. The V gene's germline CDR1 is MNHEY and CDR2 SVGAGI. CDR3 coding DNA: TGTGCCAGCAGCGTGCGGGGCCCATACGAGCAGTACTTC. Amino acid sequence: CASSVRGPYEQYF.

In DNA, the CDR3 is TGTGCCAGCAGCGTAGAGCTGAACACTGAAGCTTTCTTT. Translation: CASSVELNTEAFF. The chain joins TRBV9 to TRBJ1-1; D gene uncertain. Per germline, CDR1 SGDLS and CDR2 YYNGEE. V lost 0 bases to trimming and J lost 0 bases, with 3 bases between them. The CDR3 runs to 13 residues.

The chain has TRBV6-5 and TRBJ2-4, with 7 bases that match TRBD2. Germline loops: CDR1 MNHEY, CDR2 SVGAGI. This CDR3 spans 13 amino acids. V lost 6 bases, J lost 5 bases, and 4 bases stayed unmatched. For the CDR3, the DNA is TGTGCCAGCAGCCGGGGGGACGAAAACATTCAGTACTTC. Its translation is CASSRGDENIQYF.

The rearrangement links TRBV6-6 to TRBJ1-4; 9 nucleotides agree with TRBD1. Germline V lookup: CDR1 MNHNY, CDR2 SVGAGI (reference sequence). This CDR3 contains 15 residues. V lost 2 bases, J lost 6 bases, and 4 bases stayed unmatched. CDR3: CASSYPGTGYEKLFF. The CDR3 DNA reads TGTGCCAGCAGTTACCCCGGGACAGGGTATGAAAAACTGTTTTTT.

The chain links TRBV27 to TRBJ2-7, with 12 nucleotides matching TRBD1. The J segment lost 0 bases and the V segment lost 3 bases, leaving 15 bases of the junction unmatched. The CDR3 totals 20 residues. Germline V CDR1 and CDR2: MNHEY, SMNVEV (reference sequence). The CDR3 is CASSFRSRDRGPRVSYEQYV. The CDR3 DNA is TGTGCCAGCAGTTTCCGAAGCCGGGACAGGGGGCCAAGAGTCTCCTACGAGCAGTACGTC.

The chain has TRBV9 and TRBJ1-1; 9 bases align to TRBD1. This CDR3 is 16 amino acids long. Per the germline V gene, CDR1 is SGDLS and CDR2 is YYNGEE. Germline trimming cut 1 base from V and 7 bases from J; bases unmatched to any gene: 11. The CDR3 DNA reads as TGTGCCAGCAGCGTATCCCCCTCCGGGACAGGGAGTGAAGCTTTCTTT. It codes for CASSVSPSGTGSEAFF.

The chain combines TRBV28 with TRBJ2-3, with a possible D match to TRBD2 (5 bases). The length of the CDR3 is 14 residues. V was shortened by 3 bases and J by 0 bases, with 7 bases between the two germline ends. Per the germline V gene, CDR1 is MDHEN and CDR2 is SYDVKM. CDR3 nucleotide sequence: TGTGCCAGCAGTTTTCCGGGGAGCACAGATACGCAGTATTTT. It translates to CASSFPGSTDTQYF.

This sequence joins TRBV6-1 and TRBJ2-5; no definite D call. The V end lost 1 base, the J end lost 4 bases, and 1 base lay between the germline ends. The germline gives CDR1 MNHNS, CDR2 SASEGT. This CDR3 region has 11 residues. The CDR3 nucleotides are TGTGCCAGCAGTGAAGGAGAGACCCAGTACTTC. Protein: CASSEGETQYF.

The genes are TRBV3-1 (or the pseudogene TRBV3-2) and TRBJ1-6; D might be TRBD1 (5 bases). Germline V gene lookup returns CDR1 LGHDT and CDR2 YNNKEL (reference sequence). V lost 0 bases, J lost 2 bases, and 14 bases lay in between. The CDR3 is 18 amino acids. The CDR3 nucleotides are TGTGCCAGCAGCCAAGATTTGGAGGGACGCGCCTATAATTCACCCCTCCACTTT. Translating gives CASSQDLEGRAYNSPLHF.